This entry lists 30 T cell receptor beta chains sequenced from one sample in a study of cytomegalovirus exposure and HLA in healthy donors. The primer mix had 60 Vbeta and 13 Jbeta primers. Libraries were prepared by immunoSEQ multiplex PCR; TCRdb keeps only in-frame clonotypes and omits some of them. This sample has about 120,000 clones, with roughly 70% found just once. Sequencing was performed on PBMCs. Receptors were obtained from a man in his late teens or twenties in good health and CMV-seropositive.

CDR3 protein: CASSLGAGLNTEAFF. The CDR3 nucleotides are TGCGCCAGCAGCCTGGGGGCCGGTTTGAACACTGAAGCTTTCTTT. The V call is TRBV5-1, the J call TRBJ1-1, with D possibly being TRBD1 (6 bases). This CDR3 spans 15 amino acids. V dropped 4 bases and J dropped 0 bases, with 13 bases sitting between them. Germline CDR1 reads SGHRS; CDR2 reads YFSETQ. Drawing the rest from reference TRBV5-1 and TRBJ1-1, the complete variable domain is KAGVTQTPRYLIKTRGQQVTLSCSPISGHRSVSWYQQTPGQGLQFLFEYFSETQRNKGNFPGRFSGRQFSNSRSEMNVSTLELGDSALYLCASSLGAGLNTEAFFGQGTRLTVV.

This clone was detected only a few times. The V gene is TRBV6-5, the J gene TRBJ2-7; D perhaps matches TRBD1 (7 bases). Germline V lookup: CDR1 MNHEY, CDR2 SVGAGI. The CDR3 covers 12 residues. Trimming cost V 6 bases and J 2 bases, with 8 bases left between them. The CDR3 nucleotides are TGTGCCAGCAGCAGGGGGGCCTACGAGCAGTACTTC. Translated, it gives CASSRGAYEQYF.

This clone was detected a few times. The CDR3 bases are TGCGCCAGCAGCCCCGGGTTGGGGACTGGTTCCAATGAGCAGTTCTTC. Amino acid sequence: CASSPGLGTGSNEQFF. The J gene is TRBJ2-1, the V gene TRBV4-1; TRBD2 is a possible D gene (6 bases). Germline CDR1 reads MGHRA; CDR2 reads YSYEKL. The ends were cut back, 4 bases at V and 6 bases at J, with 19 bases in the middle. This CDR3 comprises 16 residues.

This clone was counted between two and nine times. The chain has TRBV13 and TRBJ2-3; TRBD2 might be the D (6 bases). From germline, CDR1 is PRHDT and CDR2 FYEKMQ (reference sequence). V was shortened by 1 base and J by 0 bases, with 11 bases between the two germline ends. This CDR3 has 16 residues. The CDR3 sequence is CASSLEAGISTDTQYF. In DNA form, the CDR3 reads TGTGCCAGCAGCTTAGAGGCGGGAATAAGCACAGATACGCAGTATTTT.

This clone came up a few times. Other DNA sequences from this sample encode an identical CDR3 as well. CDR3 coding DNA: TGCGCCAGCAGCCAAGACCTACTAGCGGGGGGGCCTTGGGGCACAGATACGCAGTATTTT. It is translated as CASSQDLLAGGPWGTDTQYF. The gene calls are TRBV4-1 and TRBJ2-3; 13 nucleotides line up with TRBD2. Germline CDR1 reads MGHRA; CDR2 reads YSYEKL. CDR3 length equals 20 residues. V gave up 0 bases and J gave up 1 base; unmatched junction bases: 10.

This clone turned up a few times. The same CDR3 can be traced to other DNA sequences in this sample. The chain has TRBV7-9 and TRBJ2-1; 15 bases fit TRBD2. The junction had 6 bases not matched to a gene; V was cut back by 5 bases and J by 7 bases. Germline values: CDR1 SEHNR, CDR2 FQNEAQ (reference sequence). This CDR3 has 16 residues. CDR3 sequence: CASSLGLAGGRNEQFF. CDR3 DNA: TGTGCCAGCAGCCTAGGACTAGCGGGGGGGCGGAATGAGCAGTTCTTC.

This rearrangement joins TRBV7-2 to TRBJ2-5, with 8 bases aligning to TRBD1. The CDR3 runs to 14 residues. V lost 4 bases to trimming and J lost 5 bases; unmatched junction nucleotides: 6. In germline, CDR1 is SGHTA, CDR2 FQGNSA. The CDR3 sequence: CASSWRQGSETQYF. As DNA, the CDR3 is TGTGCCAGCAGCTGGAGACAGGGGAGCGAGACCCAGTACTTC.

This clone has more than one count but fewer than ten. The CDR3: CASSRLTGANTEAFF. DNA of the CDR3: TGTGCCAGCAGCCGCCTGACAGGGGCGAACACTGAAGCTTTCTTT. The chain uses TRBV14 and TRBJ1-1; 8 nucleotides line up with TRBD1. The CDR3 is 15 residues long. The ends lost 4 bases at V and 1 base at J; junction bases unmatched: 5. Germline V gene data show CDR1 as SGHDN and CDR2 as FVKESK.

The genes are TRBV6-1 and TRBJ2-1; weak D call: TRBD1 (6 bases). CDR1 and CDR2 (germline): MNHNS, SASEGT. The CDR3 consists of 15 residues. Trimming removed 3 bases from V and 8 bases from J, with 17 bases in between. CDR3 bases: TGTGCCAGCAGTGAGGGAAGCACAGGGATCGATGAGCAGTTCTTC. Translated, it gives CASSEGSTGIDEQFF.

The V call is TRBV4-2, the J call TRBJ1-1; D gene unclear. V gave up 1 base and J gave up 5 bases, with 11 bases separating them. The CDR3 sequence is 14 residues long. The germline V gene encodes CDR1 LGHNA and CDR2 YNFKEQ. CDR3 region: CASSQGEEGTEAFF. The CDR3 DNA is TGTGCCAGCAGCCAAGGGGAGGAAGGGACTGAAGCTTTCTTT.

The chain joins TRBV28 to TRBJ2-3, with 7 bases matching TRBD1. Trimming at V came to 6 bases and at J to 2 bases, leaving 11 bases not matched to a gene. Germline lookup yields CDR1 MDHEN and CDR2 SYDVKM. This CDR3 comprises 16 residues. The CDR3 DNA follows: TGTGCCAGCAGCTCGGGACAGCTAAGGCTCACAGATACGCAGTATTTT. Translating gives CASSSGQLRLTDTQYF.

The rearrangement links TRBV6-1 to TRBJ2-5, with 8 positions matching TRBD1. The CDR3 is 13 residues long. Trimming took 8 bases from V and 4 from J; bases not matched to a gene: 6. Germline values: CDR1 MNHNS, CDR2 SASEGT. In DNA, the CDR3 is TGTGCCAGCCGATGGACAGGGTCAGAGACCCAGTACTTC. Residues: CASRWTGSETQYF.

This clone was observed once. The V gene is TRBV6-6, the J gene TRBJ1-4; D is unclear. The CDR3 is made up of 15 amino acids. Germline CDR1 and CDR2: MNHNY and SVGAGI (reference sequence). Trimming took 6 bases from V and 0 from J, leaving 11 bases between them. The CDR3 is CASSNLAATNEKLFF. The DNA of the CDR3 is TGTGCCAGCAGCAATTTGGCCGCAACTAATGAAAAACTGTTTTTT.

There are a few counts of this clone. The V call is TRBV6-5, the J call TRBJ2-5, with TRBD1 matching 9 bases. The CDR3 sequence is 14 residues long. V lost 6 bases and J lost 5; bases outside the gene matches: 7. Germline CDR1 is MNHEY and CDR2 is SVGAGI. In DNA form, the CDR3 reads TGTGCCAGCAGCCAAACAGGGGGCGAGGAGACCCAGTACTTC. Its translation is CASSQTGGEETQYF.

V and J are TRBV6-1 and TRBJ2-7; 11 nucleotides match TRBD2. This CDR3 has 15 amino acids. Germline CDR1 and CDR2: MNHNS and SASEGT. Losses at the gene ends were 5 bases for V and 0 bases for J; bases not matched to a gene: 3. The CDR3 spells CASSTSGGSSYEQYF. The CDR3 coding sequence is TGTGCCAGCAGTACTAGCGGGGGTAGCTCCTACGAGCAGTACTTC.

This clone was seen a few times. The chain links TRBV6-5 to TRBJ1-6; 8 positions match TRBD1. The CDR3 is 15 amino acids. Unmatched junction bases numbered 5, after V lost 0 bases and J lost 10 bases. Germline CDR1 and CDR2: MNHEY and SVGAGI. As DNA, the CDR3 is TGTGCCAGCAGTTACTCGCAGGGGGCGAGCTCACCCCTCCACTTT. It yields the protein CASSYSQGASSPLHF.

This chain uses TRBV7-8 with TRBJ2-5; tentative D call: TRBD1 (5 bases). This CDR3 comprises 15 residues. Trimming stripped 0 bases from V and 2 bases from J, with 10 bases between. Per the germline V gene, CDR1 is SGHVS and CDR2 is FQNEAQ. The CDR3 spells CASSLAHRSQETQYF. Here the CDR3 DNA reads TGTGCCAGCAGCTTAGCGCACAGGTCGCAAGAGACCCAGTACTTC.

V gene TRBV9 combines with J gene TRBJ2-7, with a possible D match to TRBD1 (6 bases). Germline CDR1 and CDR2: SGDLS and YYNGEE. This CDR3 is 12 amino acids long. V lost 3 bases to trimming and J lost 10 bases, with 14 bases between them. CDR3 sequence (DNA): TGTGCCAGCAGCGGTACTACAGGGATTCAGTACTTC. Its protein product is CASSGTTGIQYF.

The rearrangement links TRBV29-1 to TRBJ1-6; 7 positions agree with TRBD1. Germline V gene lookup returns CDR1 SQVTM and CDR2 ANQGSEA. The CDR3 length is 13 residues. The ends lost 6 bases at V and 10 bases at J; junction bases unmatched: 9. The CDR3 is CSVSQGLQSPLHF. The CDR3 DNA is TGCAGCGTATCACAGGGGTTACAGTCACCCCTCCACTTT.

The chain couples TRBV2 to TRBJ1-1, with D tentatively TRBD1 (5 bases). This CDR3 comprises 14 residues. CDR1 is SNHLY, CDR2 FYNNEI, per germline. The ends were cut back, 6 bases at V and 1 base at J, with 12 bases in the middle. This CDR3 is CASSAQGSNTEAFF. Here the CDR3 DNA reads TGTGCCAGCAGCGCGCAGGGTTCGAACACTGAAGCTTTCTTT.

In this sample, this clone turned up a few times. The chain carries TRBV6-1 and TRBJ2-2; no definite D call. Germline loops: CDR1 MNHNS, CDR2 SASEGT. V lost 6 bases to trimming and J lost 4 bases, with 9 bases between them. The CDR3 spans 13 residues. The CDR3 bases are TGTGCCAGCAGGATCCCCGGCACCGGGGAGCTGTTTTTT. Amino acid sequence: CASRIPGTGELFF.

V is TRBV7-9 and J is TRBJ2-5; 9 bases match TRBD1. The DNA end is more similar to TRBJ2-7, so the J call may be wrong. This CDR3 comprises 15 residues. Germline V gene sequence: CDR1 SEHNR, CDR2 FQNEAQ (reference sequence). The CDR3 DNA is TGTGCCAGCAGCTCGACAGGGGGTGCCTCCTACGAGCAGTACTTC. It translates to CASSSTGGASYEQYF.

The DNA for the CDR3 is TGTGCCAGCAGCTTAGTTTCCGACACCGGGGAGCTGTTTTTT. The encoded protein is CASSLVSDTGELFF. The J gene is TRBJ2-2, the V gene TRBV7-7; D remains unclear. This CDR3 has 14 residues. The V gene lost 1 base and the J gene lost 3 bases, with 6 bases spanning the gap. The V gene's germline CDR1 is SSHAT and CDR2 FNYEAQ (reference sequence).

The chain joins TRBV23-1 to TRBJ2-4, with D possibly being TRBD1 (7 bases). TRBV23-1 is known as an ORF, though its function is uncertain. This CDR3 has 19 amino acids. V was cut by 8 bases and J by 0 bases, with 26 bases left in between. The CDR3 sequence is CASGTGVSREYLAKNIQYF. In DNA, the CDR3 is TGCGCCAGCGGTACAGGGGTTAGTCGGGAGTACTTAGCCAAAAACATTCAGTACTTC.

This clone was seen a handful of times. V gene TRBV7-6 combines with J gene TRBJ2-7, with a weak D call TRBD2 (6 bases). This CDR3 has 16 amino acids. Germline lookup yields CDR1 SGHVS and CDR2 FNYEAQ. Trimming pared 1 base from V and 2 bases from J, leaving 15 bases between. The CDR3 region has the DNA TGTGCCAGCAGCTTAGTGGCTTCCGGGGGAACCTACGAGCAGTACTTC. The encoded protein is CASSLVASGGTYEQYF.

The J gene is TRBJ2-2, the V gene TRBV11-2; 8 bases are shared with TRBD2. The CDR3 contains 17 residues. Germline V gene data show CDR1 as SGHAT and CDR2 as FQNNGV. The trim removed 1 base at V and 0 bases at J, leaving 4 bases unmatched. Here the CDR3 DNA reads TGTGCCAGCAGCTTAGGATGGGGACTAGCGAACACCGGGGAGCTGTTTTTT. It specifies CASSLGWGLANTGELFF.

The chain combines TRBV6-6 with TRBJ1-5; D not certain. Germline values: CDR1 MNHNY, CDR2 SVGAGI (reference sequence). V was clipped by 4 bases and J by 6 bases, with 10 bases between them. This CDR3 region has 13 residues. The DNA of the CDR3 is TGTGCCAGCAGTTCTGGGAGTAGTCAGCCCCAGCATTTT. Encoded protein: CASSSGSSQPQHF.

This chain connects TRBV6-1 to TRBJ1-1; D is possibly TRBD1 (6 bases). The CDR3 has 13 amino acids. Trimming cost V 6 bases and J 7 bases, with 15 bases left between them. Germline loops: CDR1 MNHNS, CDR2 SASEGT. The CDR3 loop reads CASSVTGYGEAFF. In nucleotides, the CDR3 is TGTGCCAGCAGCGTAACAGGGTACGGTGAAGCTTTCTTT.

This clone was counted between two and nine times. The junction departs from germline at one end; a sequencing error may be responsible. CDR3 nucleotide sequence: TGCGCCAGCAGCCCGGGGGGGAACTCCGGGACTAGCGAGCTCTTC. Amino acid sequence: CASSPGGNSGTSELF. This chain uses TRBV5-1 with TRBJ2-7; 10 bases match TRBD2. Germline V lookup: CDR1 SGHRS, CDR2 YFSETQ. The CDR3 has 15 amino acids.

V and J are TRBV6-6 and TRBJ1-3; 8 positions match TRBD1. Looked up from germline, CDR1 is MNHNY and CDR2 is SVGAGI (reference sequence). CDR3 length: 13 amino acids. V lost 6 bases and J lost 14; bases outside the gene matches: 12. The CDR3 DNA reads as TGTGCCAGCAGCCCGAGGACAGGGACGATTTTATATTTT. It translates to CASSPRTGTILYF.